These T cell receptor beta chains were read from a single sample in a study of cytomegalovirus exposure and HLA in healthy donors. TCRdb's table, derived via immunoSEQ multiplex PCR, lists solely in-frame clones and lacks some. Of about 200,000 clones in the sample, 65% to 90% were seen once. Material for sequencing was PBMCs. The source is a woman aged 50 to 65 in good health and CMV-seronegative. Each CDR3 is given with its conserved first and last residue.

j_call v_call cdr3_aa
TRBJ2-5 TRBV7-2 CASSYIQETQYF
TRBJ2-5 TRBV2 CASSELAGERKTQYF
TRBJ1-2 TRBV28 CASSPSMNYGYTF
TRBJ2-7 TRBV30 CAWSQGLAGAYEQYF
TRBJ1-5 TRBV5-1 CASSTGTGDSHQPQHF
TRBJ2-5 TRBV10-2 CASSAWTASGETQYF
TRBJ2-1 TRBV28 CASSSRAGGFNEQFF
TRBJ1-1 TRBV18 CASSPRTGDTEAFF
TRBJ1-1 TRBV7-8 CASSSQGTQAFF
TRBJ1-1 TRBV28 CASSLRYRGLNTEAFF
TRBJ2-2 TRBV19 CASGTGIISRAGELFF
TRBJ2-7 TRBV11-3 CASSLDTGLAHEQYF
TRBJ2-1 TRBV10-2 CASRGLPYNEQFF
TRBJ2-3 TRBV19 CASSRLADTDTQYF
TRBJ2-1 TRBV7-8 CASRSGTSGEQFF
TRBJ2-2 TRBV10-3 CAISDQTGELFF
TRBJ1-5 TRBV5-1 CASSLVAGNNQPQHF
TRBJ1-1 TRBV5-1 CASSVAGQRSTEAFF
TRBJ1-2 TRBV28 CASSSPRGGFYGYTF
TRBJ1-3 TRBV6-6 CASSLQGAGNTIYF
TRBJ2-7 TRBV14 CASSTGTSGSRQLDF
TRBJ2-3 TRBV30 CAWWTGGDTQYF
TRBJ1-1 TRBV29-1 CSVASQGWGDTEAFF
TRBJ1-2 TRBV5-1 CASSSGHGGYGYTF
TRBJ1-2 TRBV5-1 CASSREAVGYGYTF
TRBJ2-1 TRBV6-5 CASRAPHSYNEQFF
TRBJ2-2 TRBV7-2 CASRPRQGTGELFF
TRBJ1-3 TRBV4-1 CASSQEGGISGNTIYF
TRBJ2-7 TRBV15 CATSKDKQYEQYF